These 20 T cell receptor beta chains came from one sample sequenced in a study of T cells in women clearing cervical HPV infection. Here immunoSEQ multiplex PCR was the method, and the copy in TCRdb shows in-frame clones only, minus some. The listing contains 30,000 to 40,000 clones. The sequencing sample was made of blood buffy coat. The receptor set was obtained from a woman aged 18 to 75 with a cervical HPV16 infection that either progressed to CIN3+ or cleared (not recorded which).

The CDR3 region is CASSLVGGPDTQYF. CDR3 bases read: TGTGCCAGCAGCTTAGTCGGGGGTCCAGATACG. The rearrangement joins TRBV7-6 to TRBJ2-3, with D possibly being TRBD2 (6 bases). The CDR3 end falls 3 residues outside the read, so it is completed with the germline J gene. Between the trimmed V and J ends, which lost 1 base and 4 bases, there was a span of 9 bases. The length of the CDR3 is 14 residues. Germline CDR1 reads SGHVS; CDR2 reads FNYEAQ.

With respect to this clone: The CDR3 end falls 3 residues outside the read, so it is completed with the germline J gene. This chain connects TRBV7-6 to TRBJ2-5; TRBD2 aligns across 9 bases. CDR3 length: 16 residues. V lost 5 bases and J lost 1; bases outside the gene matches: 8. Per germline, CDR1 SGHVS and CDR2 FNYEAQ. The DNA read from the CDR3 is TGTGCCAGCAGCCCACGGGGTAGCGGGGGCCAAGAGACC. Translating it yields CASSPRGSGGQET. The whole CDR3 sequence is CASSPRGSGGQETQYF.

About this clone itself: From the germline J gene comes the end of the CDR3, since the read stops 3 residues before it. V is TRBV10-3 and J is TRBJ2-2, with TRBD1 matching over 8 bases. The CDR3 totals 16 residues. The ends lost 2 bases at V and 7 bases at J; junction bases unmatched: 9. The V gene's germline CDR1 is ENHRY and CDR2 SYGVKD. The CDR3 here is CAISEGRGREGGELFF. The DNA read from the CDR3 is TGTGCCATCAGTGAGGGCAGGGGGCGCGAAGGCGGGGAG.

A word on this clone: Sequencing ends 3 residues short of the CDR3 end; the germline J gene provides the rest. This chain joins TRBV18 and TRBJ1-3; D is possibly TRBD1 (5 bases). V lost 2 bases and J lost 8, with 10 bases in between. CDR1 and CDR2 from the germline V gene are KGHSH and LQKENI. CDR3 length equals 13 residues. The part of the CDR3 DNA that was read is TGTGCCAGCTCACCAGGGGCGGAGGACACC. Encoded protein: CASSPGAEDT. The full CDR3 reads CASSPGAEDTIYF.

Worth noting for this clone: The DNA ends 3 residues before the CDR3 does, and the rest of the CDR3 is filled in from the germline J gene. V gene TRBV20-1 combines with J gene TRBJ2-1; 8 bases are shared with TRBD2. The CDR3 is made up of 14 amino acids. Germline V CDR1 and CDR2: DFQATT, SNEGSKA (reference sequence). With 1 base clipped from V and 8 bases from J, the junction kept 7 bases outside the gene matches. The CDR3 loop reads CSARVGLEGYEQFF. The CDR3 bases that were read are TGCAGTGCTAGAGTGGGACTAGAGGGCTATGAG.

A note on this clone: The read falls 3 residues short of the CDR3 end, and the missing part is taken from the germline J gene. The rearrangement uses TRBV7-9 and TRBJ1-2; D remains ambiguous. The CDR3 has 15 amino acids. The V gene's germline CDR1 is SEHNR and CDR2 FQNEAQ (reference sequence). The DNA read from the CDR3 is TGTGCCAGCAGCTTACTCGGGGTGAACTCCTACGAC. Its protein product is CASSLLGVNSYD. The CDR3 in its entirety is CASSLLGVNSYDYTF.

Regarding this clone: With the read ending 3 residues before the CDR3 end, the germline J gene is used to fill in that end. V gene TRBV19 combines with J gene TRBJ1-3, with no clear D. The germline V and J ends were trimmed by 5 bases and 4 bases, with 15 bases remaining between them. The CDR3 length is 15 residues. The germline V gene encodes CDR1 LNHDA and CDR2 SQIVND (reference sequence). The chain's CDR3 is CASSPGYGGGNTIYF. The CDR3 DNA, read in part, is TGTGCCAGTAGTCCCGGGTACGGTGGAGGAAACACC. Looking up the rest from reference TRBV19 and TRBJ1-3 gives the full variable domain: DGGITQSPKYLFRKEGQNVTLSCEQNLNHDAMYWYRQDPGQGLRLIYYSQIVNDFQKGDIAEGYSVSREKKESFPLTVTSAQKNPTAFYLCASSPGYGGGNTIYFGEGSWLTVV.

As concerns this clone: The CDR3 end falls 3 residues outside the read, so it is completed with the germline J gene. The chain links TRBV3-1 (or the pseudogene TRBV3-2) to TRBJ1-6, with D unclear. The CDR3 spans 13 residues. Germline V gene data show CDR1 as LGHDT and CDR2 as YNNKEL (reference sequence). V was shortened by 3 bases and J by 8 bases, with 8 bases between the two germline ends. CDR3: CASSHFSDSPLHF. Partial CDR3 DNA: TGTGCCAGCAGCCACTTTAGCGATTCACCC.

On this clone itself: The sequenced fragment ends 3 residues before the CDR3 boundary, so the rest is inferred from the germline J gene. The J gene is TRBJ2-1, the V gene TRBV18; TRBD2 aligns across 14 bases. This CDR3 region has 19 residues. Trimming at V came to 3 bases and at J to 9 bases, leaving 16 bases not matched to a gene. CDR1 and CDR2 (germline): KGHSH, LQKENI. The DNA read from the CDR3 is TGTGCCAGCTCACCGAGGACTAGCGGGGGGTCGTGGGAGAGCGGTGAG. It yields the protein CASSPRTSGGSWESGE. In full, the CDR3 reads CASSPRTSGGSWESGEQFF.

Remarks on this clone: From the germline J gene comes the end of the CDR3, since the read stops 3 residues before it. The J gene is TRBJ1-1, the V gene TRBV18, with 8 nucleotides matching TRBD1. The CDR3 loop spans 14 amino acids. Germline V gene lookup returns CDR1 KGHSH and CDR2 LQKENI. CDR3 DNA (partial): TGTGCCAGCTCACCCGGGACAGGTAGTTACGAG. This codes for CASSPGTGSYE. The whole CDR3 protein is CASSPGTGSYEAFF.

For this clone: The CDR3 end falls 3 residues outside the read, so it is completed with the germline J gene. V usage is TRBV20-1 and J usage is TRBJ2-5, with 7 bases identical to TRBD2. V lost 6 bases, J lost 0 bases, and 16 bases stayed unmatched. This CDR3 comprises 17 residues. Germline values: CDR1 DFQATT, CDR2 SNEGSKA (reference sequence). The CDR3 sequence is CSAQIGRPGLYQETQYF. CDR3 bases read: TGCAGTGCCCAAATAGGGCGACCGGGACTATACCAAGAGACC.

A word on this clone: From the germline J gene comes the end of the CDR3, since the read stops 3 residues before it. The rearrangement joins TRBV19 to TRBJ2-4, with TRBD1 matching over 7 bases. Germline CDR1 and CDR2: LNHDA and SQIVND (reference sequence). This CDR3 is 13 amino acids long. The sequenced CDR3 bases are TGTGCCAGTAGCTCACAGGGGAACCGTCGT. Its protein product is CASSSQGNRR. The complete CDR3 reads CASSSQGNRRQYF.

Comments on this clone: Sequencing ends 3 residues short of the CDR3 end; the germline J gene provides the rest. This rearrangement joins TRBV29-1 to TRBJ2-7; 8 nucleotides match TRBD1. J lost 2 bases, V lost 1 base, and 7 bases had no gene match. This CDR3 has 15 amino acids. Germline CDR1 and CDR2: SQVTM and ANQGSEA. The DNA read from the CDR3 is TGCAGCGTTGAAGGAGGACAGGGACCAACCTACGAG. Translating it yields CSVEGGQGPTYE. The whole CDR3 is CSVEGGQGPTYEQYF.

A note on this clone: The read is 3 residues too short to cover the CDR3 end, so that end is filled in from the germline J gene. The chain employs TRBV4-2 and TRBJ2-1; 16 nucleotides agree with TRBD2. The CDR3 extends over 20 amino acids. Unmatched junction bases numbered 18, after V lost 4 bases and J lost 9 bases. Per the germline V gene, CDR1 is LGHNA and CDR2 is YNFKEQ. The CDR3 bases that were read are TGTGCCAGCAGCCTTGGGACTAGCGGGGGGGGAAACCTACCTCAGGGTGAG. Its translation: CASSLGTSGGGNLPQGE. The entire CDR3 reads CASSLGTSGGGNLPQGEQFF.

Remarks on this clone: The read terminates 3 residues ahead of where the CDR3 ends, so the germline J gene completes it. The V and J genes are TRBV30 and TRBJ2-4, with a weak D call TRBD1 (6 bases). The length of the CDR3 is 14 residues. CDR1 is GTSNPN, CDR2 SVGIG, per germline (reference sequence). CDR3 amino acids: CAWSEVQGNYGQYF. CDR3 DNA, as far as it was read: TGTGCCTGGAGTGAGGTTCAGGGGAACTATGGT.

The CDR3 loop reads CASSQAGGRIPNYGYTF. CDR3 bases read: TGCGCCAGCAGCCAAGCGGGGGGCCGCATTCCTAACTATGGC. The rearrangement links TRBV4-1 to TRBJ1-2, with TRBD1 as a possible D gene (6 bases). The read is 3 residues too short to cover the CDR3 end, so that end is filled in from the germline J gene. The CDR3 has 17 amino acids. Germline V gene lookup returns CDR1 MGHRA and CDR2 YSYEKL. V was trimmed by 1 base and J by 0 bases, leaving 15 bases between them.

The covered CDR3 bases are TGTGCCAGCAGCTTAGCGACCCGGCCTCAGGTACGGTACGAG. This translates into CASSLATRPQVRYE. The complete CDR3 protein is CASSLATRPQVRYEQYF. This sequence joins TRBV7-6 and TRBJ2-7; D gene uncertain. The CDR3 goes on 3 residues after the read ends, and that part is filled in from the germline J gene. Germline loops: CDR1 SGHVS, CDR2 FNYEAQ. This CDR3 is 17 amino acids long. Trimming removed 0 bases at V and 4 bases at J, with 19 bases between. Full variable domain (rest looked up from reference TRBV7-6 and TRBJ2-7): GAGVSQSPRYKVTKRGQDVALRCDPISGHVSLYWYRQALGQGPEFLTYFNYEAQQDKSGLPNDRFSAERPEGSISTLTIQRTEQRDSAMYRCASSLATRPQVRYEQYFGPGTRLTVT.

As to this clone: Read data end 3 residues before the CDR3 end; the end is taken from the germline J gene. This chain joins TRBV13 and TRBJ2-2; 9 nucleotides align to TRBD1. The CDR3 is made up of 15 amino acids. Germline V gene lookup returns CDR1 PRHDT and CDR2 FYEKMQ (reference sequence). The CDR3 region is CASSVRQGGGEKLFF. CDR3 bases read: TGTGCCAGCAGCGTACGACAGGGGGGAGGTGAAAAG.

Regarding this clone: The read ends 3 residues early relative to the CDR3; the germline J gene fills the gap. The chain has TRBV20-1 and TRBJ2-3; 8 bases map to TRBD2. Trimming cost V 6 bases and J 5 bases; bases outside gene matches: 16. The CDR3 totals 16 residues. Germline CDR1 reads DFQATT; CDR2 reads SNEGSKA (reference sequence). The chain's CDR3 is CSAPTGSGGPKDTQYF. The part of the CDR3 DNA that was read is TGCAGTGCGCCAACCGGCTCGGGGGGGCCCAAAGATACG.

Remarks on this clone: The CDR3 end is not reached by the read, which stops 3 residues before it; the germline J gene fills it in. This sequence joins TRBV18 and TRBJ2-4; 8 bases line up with TRBD1. CDR3 length: 14 amino acids. Germline CDR1 and CDR2: KGHSH and LQKENI. CDR3 amino acids: CASSGTGGNYGQYF. The CDR3 DNA, read in part, is TGTGCCAGCTCCGGGACAGGAGGAAACTATGGT.